One sample yielded the 24 T cell receptor beta chains listed below, sequenced in a study of T cell changes during pregnancy in multiple sclerosis. The table came from immunoSEQ multiplex PCR; TCRdb's copy has only in-frame clones and leaves some out. The data hold tens of thousands of clones, with 92% observed a single time. The input for sequencing was peripheral blood, taken in the first trimester of pregnancy. Receptor source: a female donor with multiple sclerosis, enrolled in a pregnancy study.

The chain joins TRBV6-5 to TRBJ2-4, with D perhaps matching TRBD2 (6 bases). CDR1 MNHEY and CDR2 SVGAGI come from the germline V gene. The V end lost 5 bases, the J end lost 6 bases, and 11 bases lay between the germline ends. The CDR3 runs 13 residues. CDR3 in amino acids: CASSTGGGNIQYF. In DNA, the CDR3 is TGTGCCAGCAGTACCGGGGGAGGAAACATTCAGTACTTC.

The chain links TRBV6-5 to TRBJ1-1; D may be TRBD1 (5 bases). CDR1 MNHEY and CDR2 SVGAGI come from the germline V gene. V was clipped by 8 bases and J by 7 bases, with 14 bases between them. The CDR3 is 12 residues long. CDR3 nucleotide sequence: TGTGCCAGCCGTAAGGGACTTTTTGAAGCTTTCTTT. Its translation: CASRKGLFEAFF.

The chain carries TRBV19 and TRBJ2-1, with TRBD2 matching over 10 bases. The V gene's germline CDR1 is LNHDA and CDR2 SQIVND (reference sequence). V was pared by 3 bases and J by 8 bases, with 7 bases of the junction left unmatched. CDR3 length: 15 amino acids. The CDR3 nucleotides read TGTGCCAGTAGTATCTGGCTAGCGGGAGTCCATGAGCAGTTCTTC. Its protein is CASSIWLAGVHEQFF. Together with reference TRBV19 and TRBJ2-1, the CDR3 gives the full variable domain: DGGITQSPKYLFRKEGQNVTLSCEQNLNHDAMYWYRQDPGQGLRLIYYSQIVNDFQKGDIAEGYSVSREKKESFPLTVTSAQKNPTAFYLCASSIWLAGVHEQFFGPGTRLTVL.

The chain uses TRBV7-9 and TRBJ2-1; no firm D call. Per germline, CDR1 SEHNR and CDR2 FQNEAQ (reference sequence). The V end lost 3 bases, the J end lost 3 bases, and 3 bases lay between the germline ends. CDR3 length: 12 amino acids. CDR3 amino acids: CASSLSYNEQFF. The DNA of the CDR3 is TGTGCCAGCAGCTTGAGCTACAATGAGCAGTTCTTC.

This clone was observed a handful of times. This rearrangement joins TRBV4-3 to TRBJ2-2, with a tentative D call TRBD2 (7 bases). The CDR3 length is 17 residues. V lost 0 bases and J 1 base, leaving 12 bases between the germline ends. The germline gives CDR1 LGHNA, CDR2 YSLEER. CDR3 DNA: TGCGCCAGCAGCCAAGAAGGGGGGGGATGGAACACCGGGGAGCTGTTTTTT. It is translated as CASSQEGGGWNTGELFF.

This chain links TRBV6-5 with TRBJ2-7; D is possibly TRBD2 (6 bases). Germline assignment: CDR1 MNHEY and CDR2 SVGAGI. The V gene lost 5 bases and the J gene lost 1 base, with 15 bases spanning the gap. The CDR3 loop spans 15 amino acids. This chain's CDR3 is CASSVSRDSSYEQYF. CDR3 in DNA: TGTGCCAGCAGTGTAAGCCGGGACTCATCCTACGAGCAGTACTTC.

V gene TRBV28 combines with J gene TRBJ1-4; 12 nucleotides line up with TRBD1. Germline values: CDR1 MDHEN, CDR2 SYDVKM. The CDR3 covers 15 residues. V shed 6 bases, J shed 8 bases, and the junction held 7 bases outside the gene matches. CDR3 sequence: CASRPGQGAREKLFF. CDR3 DNA sequence: TGTGCCAGCAGGCCGGGACAGGGGGCGCGAGAAAAACTGTTTTTT.

The chain carries TRBV7-9 and TRBJ2-1; 16 bases are shared with TRBD2. The CDR3 extends over 17 amino acids. The trim removed 2 bases at V and 9 bases at J, leaving 7 bases unmatched. CDR1 SEHNR and CDR2 FQNEAQ come from the germline V gene (reference sequence). The CDR3 protein is CASSLHGTSGRAGEQFF. The CDR3 DNA follows: TGTGCCAGCAGCTTACACGGGACTAGCGGGAGGGCAGGTGAGCAGTTCTTC.

Written as DNA, the CDR3 is TGTGCCAGCAGCCACCCGGGAGAGACCCAGTACTTC. It specifies CASSHPGETQYF. This chain links TRBV7-9 with TRBJ2-5; D call uncertain. The CDR3 totals 12 residues. V was trimmed by 5 bases and J by 4 bases, leaving 8 bases between them. Germline lookup yields CDR1 SEHNR and CDR2 FQNEAQ (reference sequence).

The chain is built from TRBV7-2 and TRBJ1-1; the match to TRBD1 covers 7 bases. Germline CDR1 and CDR2: SGHTA and FQGNSA. This CDR3 is 16 amino acids long. V was clipped by 3 bases and J by 1 base; unmatched bases: 8. This CDR3 reads CASSFNRGGPNTEAFF. CDR3 DNA: TGTGCCAGCAGCTTTAACAGGGGCGGCCCGAACACTGAAGCTTTCTTT.

The genes are TRBV11-3 and TRBJ2-7; D unresolved. The CDR3 covers 13 residues. V lost 1 base to trimming and J lost 0 bases, with 4 bases between them. Germline CDR1 and CDR2: SGHNT and YENEEA. CDR3 amino acids: CASSLAVSYEQYF. The CDR3 DNA follows: TGTGCCAGCAGCTTAGCTGTCTCCTACGAGCAGTACTTC.

This rearrangement joins TRBV6-6 to TRBJ2-7; tentative D call: TRBD2 (6 bases). This CDR3 is 13 amino acids long. V dropped 11 bases and J dropped 7 bases, with 21 bases sitting between them. Germline CDR1 MNHNY, CDR2 SVGAGI (reference sequence). The CDR3 protein is CAGGDSTFGEQYF. In DNA form, the CDR3 reads TGTGCCGGAGGGGACTCGACCTTTGGGGAGCAGTACTTC.

This clone has only one observation. The chain carries TRBV28 and TRBJ2-7; perhaps TRBD2 as D (5 bases). The CDR3 is made up of 13 amino acids. The V gene lost 2 bases and the J gene lost 2 bases, with 7 bases spanning the gap. CDR1 and CDR2 (germline): MDHEN, SYDVKM. The CDR3, as DNA: TGTGCCAGCAGTTTACTCGGGACCTACGAGCAGTACTTC. It is translated as CASSLLGTYEQYF.

The chain joins TRBV19 to TRBJ1-1; D remains unclear. The CDR3 sequence is 13 residues long. The V gene's germline CDR1 is LNHDA and CDR2 SQIVND (reference sequence). Between the trimmed V and J ends, which lost 6 bases and 3 bases, there was a span of 11 bases. CDR3 coding DNA: TGTGCCAGTAGACCTCCCCGGGACACTGAAGCTTTCTTT. Amino acid sequence: CASRPPRDTEAFF.

The chain links TRBV9 to TRBJ2-7; D is possibly TRBD2 (5 bases). The CDR3 contains 14 residues. Germline CDR1 is SGDLS and CDR2 is YYNGEE. The V and J ends lost 1 base and 7 bases respectively, with 15 bases between them. Written as DNA, the CDR3 is TGTGCCAGCAGCGTAAAAGCCCAGCGGTGGGAGCAGTACTTC. As protein: CASSVKAQRWEQYF.

The rearrangement joins TRBV7-2 to TRBJ2-3; D possibly corresponds to TRBD2 (5 bases). V was cut by 2 bases and J by 1 base, with 10 bases left in between. This CDR3 has 15 amino acids. CDR1 is SGHTA and CDR2 is FQGNSA in the germline V gene. The CDR3 DNA is TGTGCCAGCAGCTTAAGGAGCGGTGGCACAGATACGCAGTATTTT. This codes for CASSLRSGGTDTQYF. The full variable domain, with the rest looked up from reference TRBV7-2 and TRBJ2-3, is GAGVSQSPSNKVTEKGKDVELRCDPISGHTALYWYRQSLGQGLEFLIYFQGNSAPDKSGLPSDRFSAERTGGSVSTLTIQRTQQEDSAVYLCASSLRSGGTDTQYFGPGTRLTVL.

The J gene is TRBJ2-5, the V gene TRBV2; the D gene is possibly TRBD2 (5 bases). With 6 bases removed from V and 9 bases from J, the gap between germline ends came to 14 bases. Germline V gene lookup returns CDR1 SNHLY and CDR2 FYNNEI. CDR3 length equals 12 residues. The CDR3 spells CASRLDMRAQYF. Written as DNA, the CDR3 is TGTGCCAGCAGATTAGATATGAGGGCCCAGTACTTC.

The rearrangement uses TRBV10-3 and TRBJ1-1; D is unresolved. CDR1 is ENHRY, CDR2 SYGVKD, per germline. The CDR3 sequence is 11 residues long. V gave up 11 bases and J gave up 6 bases, with 13 bases separating them. For the CDR3, the DNA is TGTGCCTCGGGGTCCTTGGCTGAAGCTTTCTTT. Amino acid sequence: CASGSLAEAFF.

The rearrangement uses TRBV5-1 and TRBJ2-1; 11 bases align to TRBD2. This CDR3 has 16 residues. V lost 3 bases, J lost 2 bases, and 4 bases stayed unmatched. The germline V gene has CDR1 SGHRS and CDR2 YFSETQ. CDR3 amino acids: CASSSLAGATYNEQFF. CDR3 nucleotide sequence: TGCGCCAGCAGCTCACTAGCGGGAGCCACCTACAATGAGCAGTTCTTC.

The rearrangement joins TRBV10-3 to TRBJ1-5, with D maybe TRBD1 (5 bases). V lost 4 bases to trimming and J lost 4 bases, with 14 bases between them. The germline V gene encodes CDR1 ENHRY and CDR2 SYGVKD. The CDR3 contains 15 residues. CDR3 bases: TGTGCCATCAGTGCAGACCAGGGATATAATCAGCCCCAGCATTTT. This sequence encodes CAISADQGYNQPQHF.

The genes are TRBV6-4 and TRBJ1-3, with D tentatively TRBD1 (6 bases). Trimming stripped 10 bases from V and 0 bases from J, with 16 bases between. This CDR3 is 15 amino acids long. Germline V CDR1 and CDR2: MRHNA, SNTAGT. This CDR3 is CAINQGQFSGNTIYF. The CDR3 DNA reads as TGTGCCATTAACCAGGGGCAATTCTCTGGAAACACCATATATTTT.

The V call is TRBV29-1, the J call TRBJ2-7; the match to TRBD2 covers 13 bases. Unmatched junction bases numbered 5, after V lost 4 bases and J lost 2 bases. CDR1 SQVTM and CDR2 ANQGSEA come from the germline V gene. CDR3 length equals 15 residues. The CDR3 reads CSVVLAGGDAYEQYF. CDR3 in DNA: TGCAGCGTTGTACTAGCGGGAGGGGACGCCTACGAGCAGTACTTC.

CDR3 amino acids: CSVGLAGGLAKNIQYF. Written as DNA, the CDR3 is TGCAGCGTGGGACTAGCGGGAGGCTTAGCCAAAAACATTCAGTACTTC. The chain recombines TRBV29-1 with TRBJ2-4; 15 bases line up with TRBD2. V lost 6 bases, J lost 0 bases, and 3 bases stayed unmatched. The CDR3 spans 16 residues. Germline values: CDR1 SQVTM, CDR2 ANQGSEA.

The chain carries TRBV19 and TRBJ2-7; D not resolved. Germline V gives CDR1 LNHDA, CDR2 SQIVND (reference sequence). V was pared by 3 bases and J by 2 bases, with 11 bases between. This CDR3 has 14 residues. In DNA form, the CDR3 reads TGTGCCAGTAGTATTTTCGGCGGAACCTACGAGCAGTACTTC. Its translation is CASSIFGGTYEQYF. The complete variable domain, with remaining parts taken from reference TRBV19 and TRBJ2-7, reads DGGITQSPKYLFRKEGQNVTLSCEQNLNHDAMYWYRQDPGQGLRLIYYSQIVNDFQKGDIAEGYSVSREKKESFPLTVTSAQKNPTAFYLCASSIFGGTYEQYFGPGTRLTVT.